The 3 T cell receptor beta chains below all came from one sample that was sequenced in a study of response to subunit inactivated influenza vaccine. TCRdb processed the RT-PCR reads anew with MiXCR; each CDR3 protein has one entry. The sample lists under 550,000 distinct CDR3 sequences, less than 10% occurring once. Sequences were derived from PBMCs from blood, sampled around 25 months after vaccination. Receptor source: a man in his fifties or sixties who received an inactivated influenza vaccine.

The rearrangement links TRBV7-2 to TRBJ1-1, with D unclear. The CDR3 is 13 residues long. The germline V gene has CDR1 SGHTA and CDR2 FQGNSA. Deletions cut 7 bases from V and 6 bases from J, with 15 bases between. In nucleotides, the CDR3 is TGTGCCAGCAAAAACCGGGAGGACGCTGAAGCTTTCTTT. It yields the protein CASKNREDAEAFF.

This clonotype turned up a few times. The gene calls are TRBV24-1 and TRBJ2-2; 8 bases are a match to TRBD2. CDR1 and CDR2 from the germline V gene are KGHDR and SFDVKD. This CDR3 region has 16 residues. The V gene end was trimmed by 3 bases and the J gene end by 0 bases; junction bases not matched to a gene: 2. In DNA, the CDR3 is TGTGCCACCAGTGATCCGGGACTAGCGAACACCGGGGAGCTGTTTTTT. Amino acid sequence: CATSDPGLANTGELFF.

V gene TRBV12-3 or TRBV12-4 combines with J gene TRBJ2-5; D unresolved. V lost 3 bases and J lost 1, with 9 bases in between. The CDR3 is made up of 14 amino acids. The CDR3 DNA sequence: TGTGCCAGCAGTTTCGCAAGGGCCCAAGAGACCCAGTACTTC. It specifies CASSFARAQETQYF.